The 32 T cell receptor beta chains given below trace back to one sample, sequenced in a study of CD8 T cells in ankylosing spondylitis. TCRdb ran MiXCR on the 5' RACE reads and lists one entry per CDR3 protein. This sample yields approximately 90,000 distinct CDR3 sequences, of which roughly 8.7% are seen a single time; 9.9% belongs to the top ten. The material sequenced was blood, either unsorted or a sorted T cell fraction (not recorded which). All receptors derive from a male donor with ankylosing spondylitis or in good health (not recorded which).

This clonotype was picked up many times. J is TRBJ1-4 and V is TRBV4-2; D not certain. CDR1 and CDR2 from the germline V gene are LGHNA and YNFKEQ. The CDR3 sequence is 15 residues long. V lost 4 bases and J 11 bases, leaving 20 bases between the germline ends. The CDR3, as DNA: TGTGCCAGCAGCCGGTTAAGAGTGGAACAAACTAAACTGTTTTTT. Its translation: CASSRLRVEQTKLFF.

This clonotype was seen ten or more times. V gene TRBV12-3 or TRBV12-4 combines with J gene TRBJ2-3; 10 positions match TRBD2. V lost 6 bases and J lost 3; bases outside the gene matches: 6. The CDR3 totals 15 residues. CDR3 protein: CASSRSGGKTDTQYF. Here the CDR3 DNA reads TGTGCCAGCAGCCGTAGCGGGGGGAAAACAGATACGCAGTATTTT.

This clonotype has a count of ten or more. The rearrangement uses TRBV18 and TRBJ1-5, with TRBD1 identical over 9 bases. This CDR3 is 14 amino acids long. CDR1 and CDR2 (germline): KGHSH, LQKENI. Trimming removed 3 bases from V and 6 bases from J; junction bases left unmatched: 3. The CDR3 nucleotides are TGTGCCAGCTCACCGGGACAGGGCGGTCAGCCCCAGCATTTT. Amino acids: CASSPGQGGQPQHF. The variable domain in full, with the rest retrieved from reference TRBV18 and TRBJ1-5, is NAGVMQNPRHLVRRRGQEARLRCSPMKGHSHVYWYRQLPEEGLKFMVYLQKENIIDESGMPKERFSAEFPKEGPSILRIQQVVRGDSAAYFCASSPGQGGQPQHFGDGTRLSIL.

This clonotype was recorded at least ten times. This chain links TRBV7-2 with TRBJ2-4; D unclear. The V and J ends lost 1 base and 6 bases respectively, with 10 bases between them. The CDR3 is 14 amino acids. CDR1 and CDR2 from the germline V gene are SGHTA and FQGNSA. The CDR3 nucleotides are TGTGCCAGCAGCTTAGTTCCGGGTGGAAACATTCAGTACTTC. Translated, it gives CASSLVPGGNIQYF.

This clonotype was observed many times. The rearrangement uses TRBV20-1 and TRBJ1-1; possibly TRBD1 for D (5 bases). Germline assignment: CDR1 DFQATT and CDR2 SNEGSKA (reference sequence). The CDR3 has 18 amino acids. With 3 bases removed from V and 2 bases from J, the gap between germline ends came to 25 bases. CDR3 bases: TGCAGTGCTAGGGGGCCTGGCGGCAGGGTTGGGATAAACACTGAAGCTTTCTTT. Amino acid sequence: CSARGPGGRVGINTEAFF.

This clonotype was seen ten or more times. CDR3 loop: CSVAEGLTEAFF. CDR3 bases: TGCAGCGTTGCAGAGGGGTTGACTGAAGCTTTCTTT. The genes are TRBV29-1 and TRBJ1-1; possible D gene TRBD1, 5 bases. Trimming removed 4 bases at V and 5 bases at J, with 11 bases between. The CDR3 loop spans 12 amino acids. Per the germline V gene, CDR1 is SQVTM and CDR2 is ANQGSEA.

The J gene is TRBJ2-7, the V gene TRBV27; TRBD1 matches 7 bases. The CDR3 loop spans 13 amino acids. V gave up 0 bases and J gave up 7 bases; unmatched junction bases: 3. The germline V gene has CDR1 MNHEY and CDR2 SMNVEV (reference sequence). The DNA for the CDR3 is TGTGCCAGCAGTTTATCAAGGGGGCAGGAGCAGTACTTC. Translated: CASSLSRGQEQYF.

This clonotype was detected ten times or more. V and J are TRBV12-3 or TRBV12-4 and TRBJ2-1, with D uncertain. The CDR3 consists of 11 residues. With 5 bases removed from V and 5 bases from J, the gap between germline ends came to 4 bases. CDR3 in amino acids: CASSPDNEQFF. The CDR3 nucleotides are TGTGCCAGCAGTCCTGACAATGAGCAGTTCTTC.

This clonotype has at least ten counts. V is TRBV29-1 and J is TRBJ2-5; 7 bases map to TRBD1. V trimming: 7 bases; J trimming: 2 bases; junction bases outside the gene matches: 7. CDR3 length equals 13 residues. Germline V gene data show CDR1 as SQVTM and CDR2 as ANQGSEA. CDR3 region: CSAERDRQETQYF. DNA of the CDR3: TGCAGCGCCGAGAGGGACAGACAAGAGACCCAGTACTTC.

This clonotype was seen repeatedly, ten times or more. CDR3 nucleotide sequence: TGCGCCAGCAGCCAAACCGCCGGAGGGGGGAGGTACGAGCAGTACTTC. The encoded protein is CASSQTAGGGRYEQYF. The chain couples TRBV4-3 to TRBJ2-7; D tentatively reads TRBD1 or TRBD2 (6 bases each). V dropped 2 bases and J dropped 4 bases, with 18 bases sitting between them. The CDR3 is made up of 16 amino acids. In germline, CDR1 is LGHNA, CDR2 YSLEER.

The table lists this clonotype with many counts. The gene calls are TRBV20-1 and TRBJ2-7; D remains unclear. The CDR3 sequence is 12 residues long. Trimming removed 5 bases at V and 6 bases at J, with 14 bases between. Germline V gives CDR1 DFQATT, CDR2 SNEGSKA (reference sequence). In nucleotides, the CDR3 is TGCAGTGCTTATCGATCCCAGAGCGAGCAGTACTTC. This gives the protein CSAYRSQSEQYF.

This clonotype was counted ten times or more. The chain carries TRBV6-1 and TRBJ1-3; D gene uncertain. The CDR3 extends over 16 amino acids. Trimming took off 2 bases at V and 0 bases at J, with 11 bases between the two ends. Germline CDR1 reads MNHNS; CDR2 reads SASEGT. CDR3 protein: CASSEQVTHSGNTIYF. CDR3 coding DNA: TGTGCCAGCAGTGAACAAGTAACCCACTCTGGAAACACCATATATTTT.

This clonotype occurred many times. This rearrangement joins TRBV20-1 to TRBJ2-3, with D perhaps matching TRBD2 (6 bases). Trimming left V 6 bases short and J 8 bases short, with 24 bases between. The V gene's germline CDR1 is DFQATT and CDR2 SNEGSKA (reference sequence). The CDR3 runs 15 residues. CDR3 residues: CSAPPPGLAIATQYF. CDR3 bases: TGCAGTGCACCCCCCCCTGGGCTAGCGATCGCTACGCAGTATTTT.

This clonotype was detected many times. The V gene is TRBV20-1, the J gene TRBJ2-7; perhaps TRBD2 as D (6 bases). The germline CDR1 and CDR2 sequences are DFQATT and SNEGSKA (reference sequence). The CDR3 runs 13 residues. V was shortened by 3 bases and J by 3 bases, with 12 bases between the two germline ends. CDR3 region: CSARGGTFYEQYF. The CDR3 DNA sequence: TGCAGTGCTAGGGGCGGGACCTTCTACGAGCAGTACTTC.

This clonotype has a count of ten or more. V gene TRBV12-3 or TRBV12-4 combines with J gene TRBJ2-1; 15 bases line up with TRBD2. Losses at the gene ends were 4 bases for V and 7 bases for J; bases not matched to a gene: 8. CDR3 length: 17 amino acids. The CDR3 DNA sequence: TGTGCCAGCAGTTCTTGGACTAGCGGGAGGGCCGAGAATGAGCAGTTCTTC. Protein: CASSSWTSGRAENEQFF.

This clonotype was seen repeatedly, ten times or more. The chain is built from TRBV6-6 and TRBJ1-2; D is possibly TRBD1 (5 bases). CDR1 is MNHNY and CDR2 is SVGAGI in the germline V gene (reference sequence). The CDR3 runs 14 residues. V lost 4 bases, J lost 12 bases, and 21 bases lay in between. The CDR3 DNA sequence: TGTGCCAGCAGTTCTCCCGGGGCCCAAGGGATCCACACCTTC. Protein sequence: CASSSPGAQGIHTF.

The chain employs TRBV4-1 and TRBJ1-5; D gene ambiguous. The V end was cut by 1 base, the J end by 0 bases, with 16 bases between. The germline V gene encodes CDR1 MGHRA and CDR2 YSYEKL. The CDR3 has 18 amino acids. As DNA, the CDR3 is TGCGCCAGCAGCCAAGTCGTGCAGTCTGTTCGTAGCAATCAGCCCCAGCATTTT. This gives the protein CASSQVVQSVRSNQPQHF.

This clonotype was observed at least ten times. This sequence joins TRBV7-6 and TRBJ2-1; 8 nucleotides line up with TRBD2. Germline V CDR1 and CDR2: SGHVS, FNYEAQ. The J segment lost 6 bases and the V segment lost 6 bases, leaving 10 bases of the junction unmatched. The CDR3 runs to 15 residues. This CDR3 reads CASRPGTSPSNEQFF. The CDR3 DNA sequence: TGTGCCAGCAGACCCGGGACTAGTCCCAGCAATGAGCAGTTCTTC.

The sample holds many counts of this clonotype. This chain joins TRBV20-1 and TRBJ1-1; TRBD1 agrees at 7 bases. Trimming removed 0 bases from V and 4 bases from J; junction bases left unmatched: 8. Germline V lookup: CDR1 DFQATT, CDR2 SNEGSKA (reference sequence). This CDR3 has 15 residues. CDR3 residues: CSARDPQGPGTEAFF. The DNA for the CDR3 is TGCAGTGCTAGAGATCCACAGGGGCCGGGCACTGAAGCTTTCTTT.

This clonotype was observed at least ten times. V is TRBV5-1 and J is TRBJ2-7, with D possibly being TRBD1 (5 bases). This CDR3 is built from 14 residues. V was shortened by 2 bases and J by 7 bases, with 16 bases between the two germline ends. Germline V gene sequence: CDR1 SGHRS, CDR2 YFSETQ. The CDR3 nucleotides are TGCGCCAGCAGCTTCCCGGACACCTTGGGGGAGCAGTACTTC. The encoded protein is CASSFPDTLGEQYF.

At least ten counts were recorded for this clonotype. CDR3 region: CSALIPFGGSTDTQYF. CDR3 in DNA: TGCAGTGCCCTAATTCCGTTTGGAGGAAGCACAGATACGCAGTATTTT. The chain links TRBV29-1 to TRBJ2-3, with D possibly TRBD2 on 5 matching bases. CDR1 and CDR2 from the germline V gene are SQVTM and ANQGSEA. The CDR3 has 16 residues.

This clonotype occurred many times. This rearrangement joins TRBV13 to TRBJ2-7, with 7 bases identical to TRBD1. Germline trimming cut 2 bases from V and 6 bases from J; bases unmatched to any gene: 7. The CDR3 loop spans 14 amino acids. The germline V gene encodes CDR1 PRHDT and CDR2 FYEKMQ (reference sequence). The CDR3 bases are TGTGCCAGCAGCTTAACGGGACAGCTCTTCGAGCAGTACTTC. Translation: CASSLTGQLFEQYF.

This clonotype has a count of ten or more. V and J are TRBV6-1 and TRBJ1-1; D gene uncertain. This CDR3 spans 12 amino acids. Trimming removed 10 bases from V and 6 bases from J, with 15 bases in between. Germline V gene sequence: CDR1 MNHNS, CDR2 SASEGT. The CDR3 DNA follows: TGTGCCACCCGTGGAGGACTGGCTGAAGCTTTCTTT. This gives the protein CATRGGLAEAFF.

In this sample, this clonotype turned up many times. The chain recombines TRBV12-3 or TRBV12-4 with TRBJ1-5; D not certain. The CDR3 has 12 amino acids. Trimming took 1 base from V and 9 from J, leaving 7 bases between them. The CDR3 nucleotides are TGTGCCAGCAGTTTAGGGTGGGGGCCCCAGCATTTT. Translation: CASSLGWGPQHF.

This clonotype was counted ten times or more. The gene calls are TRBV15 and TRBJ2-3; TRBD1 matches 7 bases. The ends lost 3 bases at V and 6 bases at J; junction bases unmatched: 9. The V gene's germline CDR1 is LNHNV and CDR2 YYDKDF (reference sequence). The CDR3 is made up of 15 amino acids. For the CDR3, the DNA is TGTGCCACCAGCAGTATAGGGGGCCTACTGGATACGCAGTATTTT. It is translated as CATSSIGGLLDTQYF.

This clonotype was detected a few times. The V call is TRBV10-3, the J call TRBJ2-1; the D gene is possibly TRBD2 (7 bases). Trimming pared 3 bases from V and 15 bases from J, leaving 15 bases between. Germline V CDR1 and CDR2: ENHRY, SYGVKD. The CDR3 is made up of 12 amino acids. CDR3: CAISEGGGSGFF. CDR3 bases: TGTGCCATCAGTGAAGGGGGAGGGAGTGGGTTCTTC.

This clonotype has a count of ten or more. CDR3 sequence (DNA): TGCAGTTTCTCCGGGACAGGGGCCCCAGATACGCAGTATTTT. This encodes CSFSGTGAPDTQYF. The V call is TRBV20-1, the J call TRBJ2-3; 10 bases line up with TRBD1. The length of the CDR3 is 14 residues. The V segment lost 8 bases and the J segment 4 bases; nucleotides outside the gene matches: 9. The germline V gene has CDR1 DFQATT and CDR2 SNEGSKA (reference sequence).

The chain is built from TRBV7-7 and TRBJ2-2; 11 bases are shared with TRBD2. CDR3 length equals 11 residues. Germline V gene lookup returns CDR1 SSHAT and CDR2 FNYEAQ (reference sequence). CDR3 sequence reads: CASGGAGELFF. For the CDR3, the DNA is TGTGCTAGCGGGGGGGCCGGGGAGCTGTTTTTT.

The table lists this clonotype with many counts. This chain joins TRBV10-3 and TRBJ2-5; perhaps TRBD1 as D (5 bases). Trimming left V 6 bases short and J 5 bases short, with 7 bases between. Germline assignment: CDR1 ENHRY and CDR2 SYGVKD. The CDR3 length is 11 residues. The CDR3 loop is CAIRNRETQYF. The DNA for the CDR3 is TGTGCCATCAGGAACAGGGAGACCCAGTACTTC.

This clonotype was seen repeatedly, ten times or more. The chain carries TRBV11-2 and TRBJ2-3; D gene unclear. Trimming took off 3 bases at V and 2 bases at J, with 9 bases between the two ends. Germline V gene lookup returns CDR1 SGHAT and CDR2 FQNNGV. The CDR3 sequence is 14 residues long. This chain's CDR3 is CASSLLLNTDTQYF. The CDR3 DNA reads TGTGCCAGCAGCTTGCTTCTGAACACAGATACGCAGTATTTT.

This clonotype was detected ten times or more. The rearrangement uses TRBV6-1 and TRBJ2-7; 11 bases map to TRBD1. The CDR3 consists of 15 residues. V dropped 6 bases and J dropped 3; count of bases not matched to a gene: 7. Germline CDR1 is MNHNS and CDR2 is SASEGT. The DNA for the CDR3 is TGTGCCAGCAGACGGGACAGGGGGAGATACTACGAGCAGTACTTC. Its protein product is CASRRDRGRYYEQYF.

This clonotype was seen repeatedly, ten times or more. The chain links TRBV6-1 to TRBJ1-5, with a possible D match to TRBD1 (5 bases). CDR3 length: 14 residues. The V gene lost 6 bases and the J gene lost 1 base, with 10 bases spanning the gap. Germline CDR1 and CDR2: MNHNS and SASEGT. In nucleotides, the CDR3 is TGTGCCAGCAGCCTCGACAGAAGCAATCAGCCCCAGCATTTT. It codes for CASSLDRSNQPQHF.